These 30 T cell receptor beta chains originate from one sample sequenced in a study of Ad26.COV2.S vaccination and SARS-CoV-2 variants. Here immunoSEQ multiplex PCR was the method, and the copy in TCRdb shows in-frame clones only, minus some. Of 300,000 to 400,000 clones listed, 85% to 90% were seen once; the top ten hold approximately 5%. The treatment was: 19 received Ad26.COV2.S at low or high dose, single or two shots; roughly five received placebo; per-sample allocation not given. The investigators took samples on day 63 after the first vaccine or placebo injection. The specimen comprised peripheral blood, sampled in a trial of Ad26.COV2.S vaccine versus placebo. The origin of the receptors is a person aged 18-65 years who received the Ad26.COV2.S COVID-19 vaccine or a placebo.

The J gene is TRBJ2-1, the V gene TRBV5-1, with D possibly called TRBD1 or TRBD2 (6 bases each). Germline V lookup: CDR1 SGHRS, CDR2 YFSETQ. Trimming left V 2 bases short and J 4 bases short, with 16 bases between. The CDR3 is 16 amino acids. The CDR3 DNA follows: TGCGCCAGCAGCTTCTCCGTCGGGGGCCGTTACAATGAGCAGTTCTTC. Protein sequence: CASSFSVGGRYNEQFF.

The rearrangement links TRBV9 to TRBJ1-2, with D perhaps matching TRBD1 (6 bases). The CDR3 sequence is 15 residues long. Trimming removed 4 bases from V and 5 bases from J, with 18 bases in between. Germline V gene data show CDR1 as SGDLS and CDR2 as YYNGEE. The CDR3 loop reads CASSPFLQGRYGYTF. In DNA, the CDR3 is TGTGCCAGCAGCCCGTTCTTACAGGGACGGTATGGCTACACCTTC.

This clone was seen more than once but under ten times. The chain uses TRBV3-1 (or the pseudogene TRBV3-2) and TRBJ2-3; 10 bases align to TRBD2. The germline V gene has CDR1 LGHDT and CDR2 YNNKEL (reference sequence). V trimming: 4 bases; J trimming: 6 bases; junction bases outside the gene matches: 13. The CDR3 contains 17 residues. The CDR3 region has the DNA TGTGCCAGCAGCCGGCGATATTCAAGCGGGGGGGCTGATACGCAGTATTTT. Translating it yields CASSRRYSSGGADTQYF.

This chain connects TRBV11-2 to TRBJ2-1; D perhaps matches TRBD1 (6 bases). The V end lost 5 bases, the J end lost 0 bases, and 17 bases lay between the germline ends. Germline V gene data show CDR1 as SGHAT and CDR2 as FQNNGV. The CDR3 contains 17 residues. The CDR3 is CASSAPGQKISYNEQFF. In DNA form, the CDR3 reads TGTGCCAGCAGCGCACCGGGACAAAAAATCTCCTACAATGAGCAGTTCTTC.

The V call is TRBV2, the J call TRBJ1-1, with 7 bases aligning to TRBD1. Germline-derived CDR1 and CDR2 are SNHLY and FYNNEI. This CDR3 has 15 amino acids. The V gene end was trimmed by 0 bases and the J gene end by 1 base; junction bases not matched to a gene: 2. As DNA, the CDR3 is TGTGCCAGCAGTGAAGCTCACAGGGGGAACACTGAAGCTTTCTTT. It translates to CASSEAHRGNTEAFF.

About this clone itself: This CDR3 is also generated by other DNA sequences in the sample. The chain links TRBV7-8 to TRBJ1-5, with D unclear. Germline CDR1 is SGHVS and CDR2 is FQNEAQ. The V end was cut by 1 base, the J end by 0 bases, with 7 bases between. The CDR3 length is 15 residues. CDR3 DNA sequence: TGTGCCAGCAGCTTAGAGGGCCTTAGCAATCAGCCCCAGCATTTT. Translation: CASSLEGLSNQPQHF.

V gene TRBV6-4 combines with J gene TRBJ1-2; D gene uncertain. There are 12 residues in the CDR3. V lost 3 bases, J lost 6 bases, and 8 bases lay in between. CDR1 is MRHNA and CDR2 is SNTAGT in the germline V gene. Here the CDR3 DNA reads TGTGCCAGCAGTGAGCTCAAGGATGGCTACACCTTC. Amino acids: CASSELKDGYTF.

The rearrangement joins TRBV5-1 to TRBJ2-7; 9 bases agree with TRBD2. The length of the CDR3 is 14 residues. With V trimmed by 2 bases and J by 6 bases, 6 bases remained unmatched. The germline CDR1 and CDR2 sequences are SGHRS and YFSETQ. The CDR3 region has the DNA TGCGCCAGCAGCTTCATAGCGGGAGAGGCCGAGCAGTACTTC. This translates into CASSFIAGEAEQYF.

The chain employs TRBV5-1 and TRBJ2-6, with a weak D call TRBD1 (6 bases). This CDR3 is 18 amino acids long. CDR1 is SGHRS and CDR2 is YFSETQ in the germline V gene. The V end lost 3 bases, the J end lost 0 bases, and 16 bases lay between the germline ends. This chain's CDR3 is CASSSTPGAHSGANVLTF. The CDR3 DNA is TGCGCCAGCAGCTCCACCCCAGGGGCTCACTCTGGGGCCAACGTCCTGACTTTC.

The chain joins TRBV7-9 to TRBJ1-4, with 8 nucleotides matching TRBD1. In germline, CDR1 is SEHNR, CDR2 FQNEAQ (reference sequence). CDR3 length: 15 residues. Trimming cost V 1 base and J 8 bases; bases outside gene matches: 6. The CDR3 is CASSLGQGAQEKLFF. The CDR3 DNA is TGTGCCAGCAGCTTAGGTCAGGGGGCCCAGGAAAAACTGTTTTTT.

The V and J genes are TRBV19 and TRBJ1-4; 10 bases align to TRBD1. V shed 1 base, J shed 1 base, and the junction held 0 bases outside the gene matches. The CDR3 loop spans 16 amino acids. CDR1 is LNHDA, CDR2 SQIVND, per germline (reference sequence). The CDR3 region is CASSIGTGGTNEKLFF. The CDR3 nucleotides read TGTGCCAGTAGTATAGGGACAGGGGGAACTAATGAAAAACTGTTTTTT. The full variable domain, in which reference TRBV19 and TRBJ1-4 provide the parts outside the CDR3, is DGGITQSPKYLFRKEGQNVTLSCEQNLNHDAMYWYRQDPGQGLRLIYYSQIVNDFQKGDIAEGYSVSREKKESFPLTVTSAQKNPTAFYLCASSIGTGGTNEKLFFGSGTQLSVL.

The CDR3 DNA sequence: TGTGCCAGCAGCTTAGACGCGAATCCATACACTGAAGCTTTCTTT. This sequence encodes CASSLDANPYTEAFF. The chain couples TRBV7-2 to TRBJ1-1; D is unresolved. The CDR3 is 15 residues long. Trimming took off 1 base at V and 3 bases at J, with 12 bases between the two ends. Per the germline V gene, CDR1 is SGHTA and CDR2 is FQGNSA.

The chain uses TRBV6-5 and TRBJ2-7; no reliable D call. Deletions cut 8 bases from V and 4 bases from J, with 9 bases between. The CDR3 consists of 11 residues. In germline, CDR1 is MNHEY, CDR2 SVGAGI. The CDR3 sequence is CASGHGYEQYF. The CDR3 bases are TGTGCCAGCGGGCACGGGTACGAGCAGTACTTC.

To note about this clone: The same CDR3 also results from other DNA sequences found in this sample. The rearrangement uses TRBV9 and TRBJ2-2; D remains ambiguous. The germline V gene encodes CDR1 SGDLS and CDR2 YYNGEE. V lost 0 bases to trimming and J lost 5 bases, with 2 bases between them. The CDR3 totals 12 residues. For the CDR3, the DNA is TGTGCCAGCAGCGTAGGGACCGGGGAGCTGTTTTTT. It codes for CASSVGTGELFF.

The chain has TRBV6-2 or TRBV6-3 and TRBJ1-1; tentative D call: TRBD1 (6 bases). The CDR3 extends over 16 amino acids. Trimming stripped 2 bases from V and 1 base from J, with 14 bases between. Looked up from germline, CDR1 is MNHEY and CDR2 is SVGEGT. CDR3 amino acids: CASSYGTGARNTEAFF. The CDR3 bases are TGTGCCAGCAGTTACGGAACGGGGGCGAGGAACACTGAAGCTTTCTTT.

The V call is TRBV5-1, the J call TRBJ1-2, with 7 bases that match TRBD1. V lost 4 bases and J lost 2; bases outside the gene matches: 2. The V gene's germline CDR1 is SGHRS and CDR2 YFSETQ. CDR3 length equals 13 residues. CDR3 residues: CASSRGQNYGYTF. DNA of the CDR3: TGCGCCAGCAGCAGGGGACAGAACTATGGCTACACCTTC.

This clone was seen just once. The chain links TRBV5-1 to TRBJ2-3; D may match TRBD1 or TRBD2 (5 bases each). Germline V lookup: CDR1 SGHRS, CDR2 YFSETQ. V dropped 3 bases and J dropped 1 base, with 27 bases sitting between them. This CDR3 spans 20 amino acids. The DNA of the CDR3 is TGCGCCAGCAGCTCGCACCGCCCAACGGGGCTAATTACTGGCACAGATACGCAGTATTTT. It codes for CASSSHRPTGLITGTDTQYF.

The chain uses TRBV3-1 (or the pseudogene TRBV3-2) and TRBJ1-2; D is possibly TRBD1 (5 bases). CDR1 LGHDT and CDR2 YNNKEL come from the germline V gene (reference sequence). V was clipped by 4 bases and J by 6 bases, with 15 bases between them. This CDR3 has 14 residues. CDR3 coding DNA: TGTGCCAGCAGCCCCCAGGGAAGTGGGAATGGCTACACCTTC. Its protein is CASSPQGSGNGYTF.

The genes are TRBV4-2 and TRBJ1-2; D remains unclear. The CDR3 is made up of 14 amino acids. CDR1 is LGHNA, CDR2 YNFKEQ, per germline. Trimming pared 0 bases from V and 2 bases from J, leaving 7 bases between. Here the CDR3 reads CASSQDWANYGYTF. CDR3 sequence (DNA): TGTGCCAGCAGCCAAGACTGGGCAAACTATGGCTACACCTTC.

The V call is TRBV7-2, the J call TRBJ1-2; D might be TRBD1 (6 bases). V lost 5 bases and J lost 5, with 12 bases in between. This CDR3 region has 13 residues. Germline V lookup: CDR1 SGHTA, CDR2 FQGNSA. The CDR3 bases are TGTGCCAGCAGCAAGGACAGCCAGTATGGCTACACCTTC. Protein sequence: CASSKDSQYGYTF.

The chain is built from TRBV7-2 and TRBJ1-1; 9 nucleotides line up with TRBD1. The germline V gene has CDR1 SGHTA and CDR2 FQGNSA. J was trimmed by 6 bases and V by 1 base; bases with no gene match: 0. The CDR3 loop spans 13 amino acids. CDR3 in DNA: TGTGCCAGCAGCTTAGGACAGGGGGCTGAAGCTTTCTTT. Residues: CASSLGQGAEAFF.

V usage is TRBV10-3 and J usage is TRBJ1-2, with a tentative D call TRBD1 (6 bases). Trimming cost V 3 bases and J 2 bases, with 16 bases left between them. The CDR3 contains 16 residues. Germline lookup yields CDR1 ENHRY and CDR2 SYGVKD. This CDR3 reads CAISDQKQGSNYGYTF. The CDR3 nucleotides read TGTGCCATCAGTGACCAAAAACAGGGAAGCAACTATGGCTACACCTTC.

This rearrangement joins TRBV9 to TRBJ2-7; D gene uncertain. The length of the CDR3 is 14 residues. The V gene's germline CDR1 is SGDLS and CDR2 YYNGEE. V was pared by 0 bases and J by 5 bases, with 12 bases between. For the CDR3, the DNA is TGTGCCAGCAGCGTAGATCCCAACCTTAACGAGCAGTACTTC. Its translation is CASSVDPNLNEQYF.

This clone was detected only once. The rearrangement joins TRBV28 to TRBJ1-3, with TRBD1 matching 9 bases. The CDR3 sequence is 15 residues long. Germline values: CDR1 MDHEN, CDR2 SYDVKM. J was trimmed by 4 bases and V by 6 bases; bases with no gene match: 7. CDR3 coding DNA: TGTGCCAGCAGGCCCGGGACAGGGTGGGGAAACACCATATATTTT. Translated: CASRPGTGWGNTIYF. The entire variable domain, with the rest obtained from reference TRBV28 and TRBJ1-3, is as follows: DVKVTQSSRYLVKRTGEKVFLECVQDMDHENMFWYRQDPGLGLRLIYFSYDVKMKEKGDIPEGYSVSREKKERFSLILESASTNQTSMYLCASRPGTGWGNTIYFGEGSWLTVV.

V usage is TRBV7-9 and J usage is TRBJ1-2; 7 bases line up with TRBD1. Germline CDR1 is SEHNR and CDR2 is FQNEAQ (reference sequence). With 7 bases clipped from V and 7 bases from J, the junction kept 6 bases outside the gene matches. The CDR3 length is 12 residues. The CDR3 loop reads CASTETGAGYTF. In DNA form, the CDR3 reads TGTGCCAGCACCGAAACAGGGGCTGGCTACACCTTC.

This CDR3 reads CASSPVEANNSPLHF. Here the CDR3 DNA reads TGTGCCAGCAGCCCCGTCGAAGCCAATAATTCACCCCTCCACTTT. This rearrangement joins TRBV2 to TRBJ1-6; D remains unclear. This CDR3 is built from 15 residues. CDR1 SNHLY and CDR2 FYNNEI come from the germline V gene. V lost 6 bases, J lost 5 bases, and 14 bases lay in between.

This clone was counted once. This chain joins TRBV5-1 and TRBJ1-1; D uncertain. This CDR3 is 13 amino acids long. CDR1 SGHRS and CDR2 YFSETQ come from the germline V gene. The V gene lost 1 base and the J gene lost 1 base, with 5 bases spanning the gap. The CDR3, as DNA: TGCGCCAGCAGCTTGAGCGCGAACACTGAAGCTTTCTTT. Translating it yields CASSLSANTEAFF.

The rearrangement joins TRBV7-9 to TRBJ1-6, with a possible D match to TRBD1 (5 bases). The CDR3 is 15 amino acids. V gave up 3 bases and J gave up 5 bases, with 11 bases separating them. Germline V gene lookup returns CDR1 SEHNR and CDR2 FQNEAQ (reference sequence). The CDR3 loop reads CASSFFARDNSPLHF. Written as DNA, the CDR3 is TGTGCCAGCAGCTTTTTTGCCAGGGATAATTCACCCCTCCACTTT.

For the CDR3, the DNA is TGTGCCAGTAGTATATCGGCAGGGATCCATCAGCCCCAGCATTTT. Its translation: CASSISAGIHQPQHF. V and J are TRBV19 and TRBJ1-5; possible D gene TRBD1, 5 bases. Germline CDR1 and CDR2: LNHDA and SQIVND (reference sequence). The CDR3 is 15 amino acids. Trimming pared 2 bases from V and 5 bases from J, leaving 13 bases between. Combining the CDR3 with reference TRBV19 and TRBJ1-5 gives the whole variable domain DGGITQSPKYLFRKEGQNVTLSCEQNLNHDAMYWYRQDPGQGLRLIYYSQIVNDFQKGDIAEGYSVSREKKESFPLTVTSAQKNPTAFYLCASSISAGIHQPQHFGDGTRLSIL.

V is TRBV5-1 and J is TRBJ2-1; 10 bases line up with TRBD2. Germline V CDR1 and CDR2: SGHRS, YFSETQ. V gave up 4 bases and J gave up 2 bases; unmatched junction bases: 6. This CDR3 is 16 amino acids long. The CDR3 DNA reads TGCGCCAGCAGCCCCTCTAGCGGGAGACCCTACAATGAGCAGTTCTTC. Translating gives CASSPSSGRPYNEQFF.